This passage covers 5 T cell receptor beta chains from one sample sequenced in a study of beta chain features in type 1 diabetes. Every isolated RNA sample was fully reverse transcribed, so sequencing captured expressed TCRB transcripts. TCRdb's table, derived via immunoSEQ multiplex PCR, lists solely in-frame clones and lacks some. The repertoire holds some 400,000 clones, about 16% seen once, with roughly 0.017% in the top ten. Input material: naive CD4+ T cells from blood. The source is a young woman in good health.

The chain uses TRBV10-3 and TRBJ1-1; D is unclear. The germline V and J ends were trimmed by 0 bases and 4 bases, with 18 bases remaining between them. The germline V gene has CDR1 ENHRY and CDR2 SYGVKD. The CDR3 spans 17 residues. CDR3 loop: CAISESLWSRLGTEAFF. The CDR3 coding sequence is TGTGCCATCAGTGAGTCGCTCTGGAGCCGGCTGGGCACTGAAGCTTTCTTT.

The chain employs TRBV5-1 and TRBJ2-7; 7 positions match TRBD1. The CDR3 spans 14 residues. Trimming took 5 bases from V and 3 from J; bases not matched to a gene: 8. CDR1 SGHRS and CDR2 YFSETQ come from the germline V gene. CDR3 DNA: TGCGCCAGCAGTCTAGGGACAGAGTACTACGAGCAGTACTTC. Protein sequence: CASSLGTEYYEQYF.

This clone was observed a few times. The gene calls are TRBV27 and TRBJ2-7; 9 bases match TRBD1. CDR1 is MNHEY and CDR2 is SMNVEV in the germline V gene (reference sequence). Trimming cost V 6 bases and J 4 bases; bases outside gene matches: 10. This CDR3 is 15 amino acids long. CDR3 DNA: TGTGCCAGCAGACAGGGACAGGGTGCATGGTACGAGCAGTACTTC. Protein product: CASRQGQGAWYEQYF.

This clone was seen a handful of times. This sequence joins TRBV5-1 and TRBJ2-7; D call uncertain. CDR1 SGHRS and CDR2 YFSETQ come from the germline V gene. CDR3 length equals 14 residues. Trimming shortened V by 1 base and J by 1 base, and 9 bases separated the two germline ends. The CDR3 loop reads CASSLSSTSYEQYF. CDR3 coding DNA: TGCGCCAGCAGCTTGTCGTCTACTTCCTACGAGCAGTACTTC.

This chain links TRBV6-5 with TRBJ1-1, with D possibly matching TRBD1 (5 bases). The V end was cut by 6 bases, the J end by 1 base, with 9 bases between. The CDR3 sequence is 13 residues long. CDR1 and CDR2 (germline): MNHEY, SVGAGI. The CDR3 DNA reads as TGTGCCAGCAGCGACAGTCCGAACACTGAAGCTTTCTTT. This gives the protein CASSDSPNTEAFF.